The rows below give T cell receptor beta chains drawn from one sample of a study of shared clonotypes between healthy human individuals. TCRdb keeps only in-frame clones here, not all; method: immunoSEQ multiplex PCR. The table includes hundreds of thousands of clones, around 73% detected once. The specimen was memory CD4+ T cells sorted from blood. The receptors originated from a woman in her thirties in good health. Both conserved end residues are part of each CDR3. A D gene is named only where the DNA matches it firmly. Some rows have no size entry. The others give once, few or many, or a class for an expanded clone.

TRBJ2-7	-	TRBD1	TRBV19	CASSNRQGAGEQYF	TGTGCCAGTAGTAACCGACAGGGGGCCGGCGAGCAGTACTTC
TRBJ1-4	-	-	TRBV28	CASTVTGIEKLFF	TGTGCCAGCACCGTCACAGGGATTGAAAAACTGTTTTTT
TRBJ1-5	-	TRBD1	TRBV27	CASSLRTGSGDQPQHF	TGTGCCAGCAGTTTAAGGACAGGGTCGGGGGATCAGCCCCAGCATTTT
TRBJ2-3	-	TRBD1	TRBV19	CASTHRGLSTDTQYF	TGTGCCAGTACCCACAGGGGTCTTAGCACAGATACGCAGTATTTT
TRBJ2-3	-	-	TRBV7-9	CASSLFYGPDTQYF	TGTGCCAGCAGCTTGTTTTACGGCCCCGATACGCAGTATTTT
TRBJ2-3	-	-	TRBV2	CASSRGQGEADTQYF	TGTGCCAGCAGCCGGGGGCAGGGGGAAGCGGATACGCAGTATTTT
TRBJ2-1	-	-	TRBV25-1	CASSEQGRHEQFF	TGTGCCAGCAGTGAACAGGGAAGGCATGAGCAGTTCTTC
TRBJ1-1	-	TRBD1	TRBV19	CASSIAPGTGRNTEAFF	TGTGCCAGTAGTATAGCTCCTGGGACAGGGAGGAACACTGAAGCTTTCTTT
TRBJ1-4	-	TRBD1	TRBV2	CASRGTDVNEKLFF	TGTGCCAGCAGAGGGACAGATGTTAATGAAAAACTGTTTTTT
TRBJ2-1	-	TRBD2	TRBV27	CASGTGTSSREQFF	TGTGCCAGCGGGACCGGGACTAGTTCTCGCGAGCAGTTCTTC
TRBJ2-7	-	TRBD2	TRBV6-5	CASRTGLASYEQYF	TGTGCCAGCAGAACGGGACTAGCGTCCTACGAGCAGTACTTC
TRBJ2-5	-	-	TRBV11-2	CASSLSAGSIETQYF	TGTGCCAGCAGCTTATCGGCGGGATCCATTGAGACCCAGTACTTC
TRBJ2-1	-	-	TRBV6-1	CASSWASENNEQFF	TGTGCCAGCAGTTGGGCTAGCGAAAACAATGAGCAGTTCTTC
TRBJ1-1	-	-	TRBV19	CASSMTGNTEAFF	TGTGCCAGTAGTATGACAGGTAACACTGAAGCTTTCTTT
TRBJ2-2	-	-	TRBV4-2	CASSQANLVVFGELFF	TGTGCCAGCAGCCAAGCGAATCTAGTAGTGTTCGGGGAGCTGTTTTTT
TRBJ1-1	-	-	TRBV5-1	CASSWDSAGTEAFF	TGCGCCAGCAGCTGGGACTCGGCAGGGACTGAAGCTTTCTTT
TRBJ2-1	-	-	TRBV5-1	CASSRALASDNEQFF	TGCGCCAGCAGCCGCGCACTAGCCAGTGACAATGAGCAGTTCTTC
TRBJ2-3	-	TRBD1	TRBV10-1	CASSDRTGIGDTQYF	TGCGCCAGCAGTGACCGGACAGGGATCGGAGATACGCAGTATTTT
TRBJ2-7	-	TRBD1	TRBV11-2	CASSLSRTGGYEQYF	TGTGCCAGCAGCTTATCGCGGACAGGGGGATACGAGCAGTACTTC
TRBJ2-1	-	TRBD2	TRBV7-9	CASSPRGENNEQFF	TGTGCCAGCAGCCCCCGGGGGGAAAACAATGAGCAGTTCTTC
TRBJ1-2	few	-	TRBV18	CASSPPGVSSGDGYTF	TGTGCCAGCTCACCACCCGGCGTTAGTTCAGGGGATGGCTACACCTTC
TRBJ2-1	few	-	TRBV5-1	CASSEGRDANVQFF	TGCGCCAGCAGCGAGGGACGGGACGCTAATGTGCAGTTCTTC
TRBJ2-7	-	TRBD1	TRBV5-1	CASSLAGTGGSYEQYF	TGCGCCAGCAGCTTGGCCGGGACAGGGGGGTCCTACGAGCAGTACTTC
TRBJ1-5	-	-	TRBV28	CASKEGLQPQHF	TGTGCCAGCAAGGAGGGTTTACAGCCCCAGCATTTT
TRBJ2-4	-	TRBD2	TRBV28	CASSLYGGRGIQYF	TGTGCCAGCAGTTTATATGGCGGGAGGGGCATTCAGTACTTC
TRBJ1-1	-	-	TRBV2	CASTFEGGRGEAFF	TGTGCCAGCACCTTCGAAGGGGGGAGAGGTGAAGCTTTCTTT
TRBJ2-1	-	-	TRBV18	CASSRPTGYNEQFF	TGTGCCAGCTCACGACCGACTGGATACAATGAGCAGTTCTTC
TRBJ2-5	-	TRBD1	TRBV25-1	CASSGRWGQGLGETQYF	TGTGCCAGCAGTGGGCGATGGGGACAGGGTCTTGGAGAGACCCAGTACTTC
TRBJ1-1	-	-	TRBV7-3	CASSLGADRGTEAFF	TGTGCCAGCAGCTTAGGGGCCGACAGAGGCACTGAAGCTTTCTTT
TRBJ2-7	few	-	TRBV10-3	CATSIEVTGSYEQYF	TGTGCCACCAGTATCGAAGTTACAGGGTCTTACGAGCAGTACTTC
TRBJ1-1	once	-	TRBV27	CASSMNPITEAFF	TGTGCCAGCAGTATGAATCCTATCACTGAAGCTTTCTTT
TRBJ2-3	few	TRBD2	TRBV7-2	CASSRKTSVTDTQYF	TGTGCCAGCAGTCGCAAGACTAGCGTGACAGATACGCAGTATTTT
TRBJ2-1	few	-	TRBV7-2	CASSQDSSYNEQFF	TGTGCCAGCAGCCAAGACTCGAGCTACAATGAGCAGTTCTTC
TRBJ2-5	-	TRBD2	TRBV5-4	CASSQGSGTRGEETQYF	TGTGCCAGCAGCCAAGGTTCCGGGACTCGGGGGGAAGAGACCCAGTACTTC
TRBJ2-1	-	TRBD2	TRBV29-1	CSAWKSGAISYNEQFF	TGCAGCGCTTGGAAAAGCGGGGCAATTTCCTACAATGAGCAGTTCTTC
TRBJ1-5	-	-	TRBV5-5	CASSLGSNSNQPQHF	TGTGCCAGCAGCTTGGGTTCGAATAGCAATCAGCCCCAGCATTTT
TRBJ2-7	-	-	TRBV25-1	CASNHRKSYEQYF	TGTGCCAGCAACCACCGAAAAAGCTACGAGCAGTACTTC
TRBJ1-3	few	-	TRBV5-1	CASSLDVGNTIYF	TGCGCCAGCAGCTTGGATGTTGGAAACACCATATATTTT
TRBJ1-4	-	TRBD1	TRBV5-6	CASSLGQGVREKLFF	TGTGCCAGCAGCTTGGGACAGGGGGTTCGGGAAAAACTGTTTTTT
TRBJ2-2	-	-	TRBV4-1	CASSLGGLELGELFF	TGCGCCAGCAGCCTCGGGGGCCTGGAACTCGGGGAGCTGTTTTTT
TRBJ2-7	medium-sized	-	TRBV9	CASSVGGEQYF	TGTGCCAGCAGCGTAGGGGGCGAGCAGTACTTC
TRBJ2-7	once	TRBD2	TRBV5-1	CASSFDGAGGGYEQYF	TGCGCCAGCAGCTTTGATGGCGCGGGAGGCGGGTACGAGCAGTACTTC